One TCR beta chain is described in this entry. What it binds is not known. The repertoire was sequenced with immunoSEQ multiplex PCR; TCRdb's copy has only in-frame clones and lacks some. The sample gives over 110,000 clones, approximately 90% of which show up once; 11% is in the top ten. The data originate from a study of cytotoxic CD8 clonotypes in ibrutinib-treated CLL. Study results and limitations: Clonality rose at ibrutinib response and fell back toward baseline at progression.

The sequencing here drew on PBMCs, taken after 12 months of ibrutinib treatment. This sequence was found in a human donor with chronic lymphocytic leukemia.

This chain's CDR3 is CASSLTGLARNEQFF. The CDR3 DNA is TGTGCCAGTAGTCTAACAGGCCTAGCCCGCAATGAGCAGTTCTTC. The rearrangement uses TRBV19 and TRBJ2-1, with D tentatively TRBD1 or TRBD2 (5 bases each). CDR1 and CDR2 (germline): LNHDA, SQIVND (reference sequence). The CDR3 has 15 amino acids. Trimming removed 5 bases at V and 6 bases at J, with 17 bases between.